These T cell receptor beta chains were read from a single sample in a study of cytomegalovirus exposure and HLA in healthy donors. Assay used: immunoSEQ multiplex PCR; TCRdb lists only in-frame clones, some missing. Here the sample spans around 78,000 clones, about 78% being singletons. Sequences were obtained from PBMCs. All receptors derive from a male donor in good health and CMV-seronegative. Each CDR3 is given with its conserved first and last residue. Fields, in order: V gene, J gene, D gene, clone size, CDR3 protein, CDR3 DNA. A D gene is named only where the DNA matches it firmly. Size values are once, few and many counts, or a class for expanded clones, and some rows have none.

V: TRBV5-1; J: TRBJ1-4; D: NA; size: NA; CDR3: CASSQGKEVEKLFF; DNA: TGCGCCAGCAGCCAGGGGAAGGAGGTGGAAAAACTGTTTTTT
V: TRBV28; J: TRBJ1-5; D: TRBD1; size: NA; CDR3: CASRGTGSNQPQHF; DNA: TGTGCCAGCAGGGGGACAGGTAGCAATCAGCCCCAGCATTTT
V: TRBV28; J: TRBJ2-1; D: TRBD2; size: NA; CDR3: CASRTRTSGNEQFF; DNA: TGTGCCAGCAGAACCAGGACTAGCGGGAATGAGCAGTTCTTC
V: TRBV18; J: TRBJ2-7; D: TRBD1; size: NA; CDR3: CASSPARGYYEQYF; DNA: TGTGCCAGCTCACCAGCCAGGGGGTATTACGAGCAGTACTTC
V: TRBV11-2; J: TRBJ1-2; D: TRBD1; size: NA; CDR3: CASSSRTDRVDF; DNA: TGTGCCAGCAGCTCCAGAACAGACAGGGTGGACTTC
V: TRBV7-2; J: TRBJ1-2; D: TRBD1; size: NA; CDR3: CASSFFGQGEDGYTF; DNA: TGTGCCAGCAGCTTTTTCGGACAGGGAGAGGATGGCTACACCTTC
V: TRBV10-2; J: TRBJ1-1; D: NA; size: NA; CDR3: CASSARPGENTEAFF; DNA: TGCGCCAGCAGTGCAAGACCGGGAGAGAACACTGAAGCTTTCTTT
V: TRBV18; J: TRBJ2-7; D: NA; size: NA; CDR3: CASSLPRSEQYF; DNA: TGTGCCAGCTCACTGCCCCGGAGCGAGCAGTACTTC
V: TRBV29-1; J: TRBJ2-7; D: TRBD1; size: NA; CDR3: CSVLGQGNYEQYF; DNA: TGCAGCGTGCTTGGACAGGGAAACTACGAGCAGTACTTC
V: TRBV5-1; J: TRBJ2-1; D: TRBD2; size: NA; CDR3: CASSSLLAGGLYEQFF; DNA: TGCGCCAGCAGCTCGTTACTAGCGGGAGGGCTTTATGAGCAGTTCTTC
V: TRBV5-6; J: TRBJ1-2; D: NA; size: few; CDR3: CASSLAGRNGYTF; DNA: TGTGCCAGCAGCTTGGCAGGGAGGAATGGCTACACCTTC
V: TRBV4-3; J: TRBJ2-7; D: TRBD2; size: NA; CDR3: CASSQGLAADREQYF; DNA: TGCGCCAGCAGCCAAGGACTAGCAGCCGATAGGGAGCAGTACTTC
V: TRBV9; J: TRBJ1-4; D: NA; size: NA; CDR3: CASSVEPHATNEKLFF; DNA: TGTGCCAGCAGCGTAGAGCCCCATGCAACTAATGAAAAACTGTTTTTT
V: TRBV11-2; J: TRBJ2-5; D: NA; size: once; CDR3: CASSGGNQETQYF; DNA: TGTGCCAGCAGCGGAGGAAACCAAGAGACCCAGTACTTC
V: TRBV10-1; J: TRBJ1-4; D: NA; size: NA; CDR3: CASSESAGEKLFF; DNA: TGCGCCAGCAGTGAGTCGGCGGGGGAAAAACTGTTTTTT
V: TRBV29-1; J: TRBJ1-4; D: NA; size: few; CDR3: CSAGHRSGKLFF; DNA: TGCAGCGCGGGACACCGGAGTGGAAAACTGTTTTTT
V: TRBV11-2; J: TRBJ2-1; D: NA; size: NA; CDR3: CASSQGSSSYNEQFF; DNA: TGTGCCAGCAGTCAGGGCAGTAGCTCCTACAATGAGCAGTTCTTC
V: TRBV9; J: TRBJ2-7; D: NA; size: NA; CDR3: CASSLLGGEDYEQYF; DNA: TGTGCCAGCAGCCTTTTGGGTGGGGAGGACTACGAGCAGTACTTC
V: TRBV27; J: TRBJ2-2; D: NA; size: once; CDR3: CASSLQGFTGELFF; DNA: TGTGCCAGCAGTTTACAGGGGTTCACCGGGGAGCTGTTTTTT
V: TRBV10-3; J: TRBJ2-5; D: TRBD2; size: NA; CDR3: CAISEVPSAGVQETQYF; DNA: TGTGCCATCAGCGAGGTGCCTTCAGCGGGGGTCCAAGAGACCCAGTACTTC
V: TRBV7-2; J: TRBJ2-1; D: TRBD1; size: NA; CDR3: CASSLAGQGSHEQFF; DNA: TGTGCCAGCAGCTTAGCGGGACAGGGTTCCCATGAGCAGTTCTTC
V: TRBV5-1; J: TRBJ1-1; D: NA; size: NA; CDR3: CASSFGGIDEAFF; DNA: TGCGCCAGCAGCTTTGGAGGGATCGATGAAGCTTTCTTT
V: TRBV19; J: TRBJ2-2; D: NA; size: NA; CDR3: CASSIYGGTGELFF; DNA: TGTGCCAGCAGTATTTACGGGGGAACCGGGGAGCTGTTTTTT
V: TRBV9; J: TRBJ1-1; D: NA; size: NA; CDR3: CASSAGGQGTEAFF; DNA: TGTGCCAGCAGCGCCGGGGGGCAAGGGACTGAAGCTTTCTTT
V: TRBV5-4; J: TRBJ2-5; D: NA; size: NA; CDR3: CASSSPEARTQYF; DNA: TGTGCCAGCAGCTCCCCAGAGGCCAGGACCCAGTACTTC
V: TRBV19; J: TRBJ1-2; D: NA; size: NA; CDR3: CASNAGGLVPYGYTF; DNA: TGTGCCAGTAACGCGGGGGGGCTAGTTCCTTATGGCTACACCTTC
V: TRBV18; J: TRBJ2-1; D: NA; size: NA; CDR3: CASSPFPKNNEQFF; DNA: TGTGCCAGCTCACCTTTTCCCAAAAACAATGAGCAGTTCTTC
V: TRBV7-9; J: TRBJ1-5; D: TRBD1; size: NA; CDR3: CSSSHGQGDGNQPQHF; DNA: TGTTCCAGCAGCCACGGACAGGGTGACGGCAATCAGCCCCAGCATTTT
V: TRBV7-2; J: TRBJ1-6; D: NA; size: NA; CDR3: CASSFPGNNSPLHF; DNA: TGTGCCAGCAGCTTCCCAGGGAACAATTCACCCCTCCACTTT
V: TRBV19; J: TRBJ2-7; D: TRBD1; size: NA; CDR3: CASSKDRGREQYF; DNA: TGTGCCAGTAGTAAGGACAGGGGAAGGGAGCAGTACTTC
V: TRBV18; J: TRBJ1-1; D: NA; size: NA; CDR3: CASSPLYVNTEAFF; DNA: TGTGCCAGCTCACCACTTTATGTGAACACTGAAGCTTTCTTT
V: TRBV6-1; J: TRBJ1-2; D: TRBD1; size: NA; CDR3: CASSTTGDCGYTF; DNA: TGTGCCAGCAGTACGACAGGGGACTGCGGCTACACCTTC
V: TRBV30; J: TRBJ2-3; D: NA; size: NA; CDR3: CAWSVGGVDTDTQYF; DNA: TGTGCCTGGAGTGTAGGGGGGGTCGACACAGATACGCAGTATTTT
V: TRBV11-2; J: TRBJ1-2; D: TRBD1; size: NA; CDR3: CASSLAGQGATHGYTF; DNA: TGTGCCAGCAGCTTAGCTGGACAGGGGGCAACGCATGGCTACACCTTC
V: TRBV30; J: TRBJ2-3; D: NA; size: few; CDR3: CAWSVTSDTQYF; DNA: TGTGCCTGGAGCGTCACATCAGATACGCAGTATTTT
V: TRBV20-1; J: TRBJ2-7; D: NA; size: NA; CDR3: CSAYLAHGQYF; DNA: TGCAGTGCTTATCTAGCTCATGGGCAGTACTTC
V: TRBV19; J: TRBJ1-2; D: TRBD1; size: few; CDR3: CASSPGQAYGYTF; DNA: TGTGCCAGTAGCCCCGGACAGGCCTATGGCTACACCTTC
V: TRBV5-1; J: TRBJ1-4; D: TRBD1; size: NA; CDR3: CASKPGQTNEKLFF; DNA: TGCGCCAGCAAACCGGGACAGACGAATGAAAAACTGTTTTTT
V: TRBV10-3; J: TRBJ2-1; D: TRBD1; size: NA; CDR3: CAISELGGEGTANEQFF; DNA: TGTGCCATCAGTGAGTTAGGGGGCGAGGGTACTGCCAATGAGCAGTTCTTC
V: TRBV30; J: TRBJ1-5; D: NA; size: NA; CDR3: CAWSADKDTLGNQPQHF; DNA: TGTGCCTGGAGTGCAGACAAGGATACCTTAGGCAATCAGCCCCAGCATTTT
V: TRBV29-1; J: TRBJ2-5; D: NA; size: NA; CDR3: CSVGAGQKETQYF; DNA: TGCAGCGTTGGGGCCGGACAGAAAGAGACCCAGTACTTC
V: TRBV6-5; J: TRBJ1-1; D: NA; size: NA; CDR3: CASRWGGPGTEAFF; DNA: TGTGCCAGCAGATGGGGGGGCCCAGGAACTGAAGCTTTCTTT
V: TRBV5-1; J: TRBJ1-1; D: NA; size: NA; CDR3: CASGLGGAIRNTEAFF; DNA: TGCGCCAGCGGCTTGGGCGGAGCAATTCGGAACACTGAAGCTTTCTTT
V: TRBV2; J: TRBJ1-1; D: TRBD1; size: NA; CDR3: CASSLSRDRNTEAFF; DNA: TGTGCCAGCAGTTTAAGCCGGGACAGGAACACTGAAGCTTTCTTT
V: TRBV28; J: TRBJ1-1; D: TRBD1; size: few; CDR3: CASSLPSDRGTEAFF; DNA: TGTGCCAGCAGTTTACCCTCAGACAGGGGCACTGAAGCTTTCTTT
V: TRBV9; J: TRBJ2-1; D: TRBD2; size: NA; CDR3: CASSKVIAGGPHEQFF; DNA: TGTGCCAGCAGCAAGGTTATAGCGGGAGGGCCCCATGAGCAGTTCTTC
V: TRBV27; J: TRBJ2-5; D: TRBD2; size: once; CDR3: CASSYTGTRVSQYF; DNA: TGTGCCAGCAGTTACACCGGGACTAGGGTCTCCCAGTACTTC
V: TRBV7-3; J: TRBJ2-5; D: TRBD2; size: NA; CDR3: CASSLIPSGSRGETQYF; DNA: TGTGCCAGCAGCTTAATCCCTAGCGGGAGCAGAGGAGAGACCCAGTACTTC
V: TRBV5-6; J: TRBJ2-5; D: NA; size: NA; CDR3: CASSPPGSWETQYF; DNA: TGTGCCAGCAGCCCACCAGGGTCTTGGGAGACCCAGTACTTC
V: TRBV2; J: TRBJ2-7; D: NA; size: few; CDR3: CARAGLGAGEQYF; DNA: TGTGCCAGAGCCGGGTTGGGGGCGGGCGAGCAGTACTTC
V: TRBV6-1; J: TRBJ1-2; D: TRBD1; size: NA; CDR3: CASSGMRQGIGGYTF; DNA: TGTGCCAGCAGTGGGATGCGACAGGGGATAGGTGGCTACACCTTC
V: TRBV2; J: TRBJ1-2; D: TRBD1; size: few; CDR3: CASSGMDRGASGYTF; DNA: TGTGCCAGCAGTGGAATGGACAGGGGCGCGTCCGGCTACACCTTC
V: TRBV5-1; J: TRBJ2-3; D: NA; size: NA; CDR3: CASSPGRTPDTQYF; DNA: TGCGCCAGCAGCCCCGGGAGAACACCAGATACGCAGTATTTT